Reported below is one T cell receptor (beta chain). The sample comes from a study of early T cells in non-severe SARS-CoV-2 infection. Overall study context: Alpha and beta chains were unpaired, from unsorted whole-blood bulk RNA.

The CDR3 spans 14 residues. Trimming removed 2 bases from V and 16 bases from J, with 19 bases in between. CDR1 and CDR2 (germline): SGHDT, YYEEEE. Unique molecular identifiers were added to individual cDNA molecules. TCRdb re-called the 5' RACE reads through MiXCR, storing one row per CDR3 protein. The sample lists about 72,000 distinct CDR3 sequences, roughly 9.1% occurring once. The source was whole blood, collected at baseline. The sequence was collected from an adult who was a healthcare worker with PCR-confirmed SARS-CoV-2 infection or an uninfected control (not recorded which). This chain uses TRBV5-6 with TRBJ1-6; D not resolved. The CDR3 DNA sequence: TGTGCCAGCAGCTTATCCCAGTCCCTGTCGTCTCTCCACTTT. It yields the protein CASSLSQSLSSLHF.